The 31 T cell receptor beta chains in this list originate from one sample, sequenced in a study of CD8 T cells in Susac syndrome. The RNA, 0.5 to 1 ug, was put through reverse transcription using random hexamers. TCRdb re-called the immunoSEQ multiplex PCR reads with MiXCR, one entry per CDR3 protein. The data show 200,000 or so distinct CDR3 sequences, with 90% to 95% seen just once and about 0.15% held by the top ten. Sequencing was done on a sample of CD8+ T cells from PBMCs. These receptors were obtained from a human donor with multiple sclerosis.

The CDR3 reads CASSSPVRSGELFF. The CDR3 DNA follows: TGTGCCAGCAGTTCCCCCGTTCGGTCCGGGGAGCTGTTTTTT. The J gene is TRBJ2-2, the V gene TRBV12-3 or TRBV12-4, with unresolved D. This CDR3 is 14 amino acids long. The germline V and J ends were trimmed by 4 bases and 6 bases, with 12 bases remaining between them.

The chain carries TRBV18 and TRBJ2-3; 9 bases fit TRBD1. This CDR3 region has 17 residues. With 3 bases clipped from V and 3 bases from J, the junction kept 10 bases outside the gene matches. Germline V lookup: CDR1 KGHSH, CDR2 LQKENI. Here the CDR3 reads CASSPWDGTGQTDTQYF. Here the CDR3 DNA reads TGTGCCAGCTCACCTTGGGACGGGACAGGGCAGACAGATACGCAGTATTTT.

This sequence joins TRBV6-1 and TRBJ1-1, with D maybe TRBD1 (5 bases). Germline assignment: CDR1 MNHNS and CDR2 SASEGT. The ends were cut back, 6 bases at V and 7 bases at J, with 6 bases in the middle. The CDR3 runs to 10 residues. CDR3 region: CASSDSEAFF. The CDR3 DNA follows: TGTGCCAGCAGCGACAGTGAAGCTTTCTTT.

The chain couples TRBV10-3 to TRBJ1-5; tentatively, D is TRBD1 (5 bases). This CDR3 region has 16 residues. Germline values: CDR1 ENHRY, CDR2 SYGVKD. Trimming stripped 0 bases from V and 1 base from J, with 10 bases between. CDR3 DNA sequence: TGTGCCATCAGTGAGTCGGAGGCAGGGAGCAATCAGCCCCAGCATTTT. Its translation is CAISESEAGSNQPQHF.

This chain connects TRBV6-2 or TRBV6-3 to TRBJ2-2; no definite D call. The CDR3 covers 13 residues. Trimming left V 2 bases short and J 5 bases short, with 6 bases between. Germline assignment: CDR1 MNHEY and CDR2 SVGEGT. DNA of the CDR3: TGTGCCAGCAGTTACCTGGGGACCGGGGAGCTGTTTTTT. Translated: CASSYLGTGELFF.

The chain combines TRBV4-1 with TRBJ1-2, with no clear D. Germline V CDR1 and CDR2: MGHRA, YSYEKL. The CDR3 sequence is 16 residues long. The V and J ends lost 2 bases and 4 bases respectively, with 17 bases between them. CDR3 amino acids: CASSQPLAGVTYGYTF. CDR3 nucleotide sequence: TGCGCCAGCAGCCAACCTCTAGCCGGGGTTACCTATGGCTACACCTTC.

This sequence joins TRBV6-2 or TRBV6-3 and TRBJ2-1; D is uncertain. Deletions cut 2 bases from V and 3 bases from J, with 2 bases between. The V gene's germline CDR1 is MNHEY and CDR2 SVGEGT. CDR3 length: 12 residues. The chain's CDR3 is CASSYGYNEQFF. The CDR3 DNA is TGTGCCAGCAGTTACGGCTACAATGAGCAGTTCTTC.

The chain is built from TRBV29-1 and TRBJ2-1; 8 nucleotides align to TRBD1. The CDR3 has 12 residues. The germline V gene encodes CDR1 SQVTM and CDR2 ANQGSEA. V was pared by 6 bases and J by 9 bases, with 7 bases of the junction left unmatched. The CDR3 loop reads CSVPRGQGEQFF. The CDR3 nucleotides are TGCAGCGTCCCCAGGGGGCAGGGTGAGCAGTTCTTC.

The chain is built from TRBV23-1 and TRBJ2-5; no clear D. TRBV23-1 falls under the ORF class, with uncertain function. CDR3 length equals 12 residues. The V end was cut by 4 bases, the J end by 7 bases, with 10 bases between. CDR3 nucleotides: TGCGCCAGCAGTCGAACTCGAAGGACCCAGTACTTC. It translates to CASSRTRRTQYF.

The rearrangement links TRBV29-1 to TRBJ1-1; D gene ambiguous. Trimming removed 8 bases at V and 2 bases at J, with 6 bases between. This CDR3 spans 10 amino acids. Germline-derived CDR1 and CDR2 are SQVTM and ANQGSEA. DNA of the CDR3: TGCAGCCCTACTAACACTGAAGCTTTCTTT. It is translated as CSPTNTEAFF.

CDR3 protein: CASSYTGSSYNEQFF. The CDR3, as DNA: TGTGCCAGCAGTTACACAGGGAGCTCCTACAATGAGCAGTTCTTC. The chain employs TRBV7-9 and TRBJ2-1; possibly TRBD1 for D (6 bases). The CDR3 has 15 amino acids. Trimming pared 6 bases from V and 0 bases from J, leaving 12 bases between. Germline assignment: CDR1 SEHNR and CDR2 FQNEAQ (reference sequence).

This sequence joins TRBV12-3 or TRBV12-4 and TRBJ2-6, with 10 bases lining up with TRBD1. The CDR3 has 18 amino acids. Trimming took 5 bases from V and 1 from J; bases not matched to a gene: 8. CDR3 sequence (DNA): TGTGCCAGCAGTCAAGGACAGGGGGAATATTCTGGGGCCAACGTCCTGACTTTC. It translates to CASSQGQGEYSGANVLTF.

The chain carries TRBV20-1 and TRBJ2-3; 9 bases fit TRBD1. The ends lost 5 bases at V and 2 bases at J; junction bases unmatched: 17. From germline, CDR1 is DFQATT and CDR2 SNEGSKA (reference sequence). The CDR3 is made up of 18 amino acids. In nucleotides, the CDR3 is TGCAGTGCTCCCGGGACAGGGAGGGAGGACGGGTCCACAGATACGCAGTATTTT. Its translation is CSAPGTGREDGSTDTQYF.

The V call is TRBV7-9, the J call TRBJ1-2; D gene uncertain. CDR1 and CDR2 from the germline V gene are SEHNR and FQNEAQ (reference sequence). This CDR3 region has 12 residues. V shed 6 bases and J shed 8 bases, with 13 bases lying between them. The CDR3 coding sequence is TGTGCCAGCAGGGGCCCCGCAGACGGCTACACCTTC. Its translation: CASRGPADGYTF.

CDR3 in DNA: TGTGCCAGCAGGTCGTGGTGGTATGGAACAGATACGCAGTATTTT. Translation: CASRSWWYGTDTQYF. The chain joins TRBV6-2 or TRBV6-3 to TRBJ2-3; D is unclear. CDR3 length: 15 amino acids. Trimming removed 6 bases from V and 3 bases from J, with 16 bases in between. Per germline, CDR1 MNHEY and CDR2 SVGEGT.

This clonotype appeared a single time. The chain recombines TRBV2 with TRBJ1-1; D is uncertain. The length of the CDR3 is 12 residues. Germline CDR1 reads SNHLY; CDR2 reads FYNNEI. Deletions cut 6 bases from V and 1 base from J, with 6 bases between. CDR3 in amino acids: CASRAGNTEAFF. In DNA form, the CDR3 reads TGTGCCAGCAGAGCGGGGAACACTGAAGCTTTCTTT. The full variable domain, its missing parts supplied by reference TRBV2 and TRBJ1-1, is EPEVTQTPSHQVTQMGQEVILRCVPISNHLYFYWYRQILGQKVEFLVSFYNNEISEKSEIFDDQFSVERPDGSNFTLKIRSTKLEDSAMYFCASRAGNTEAFFGQGTRLTVV.

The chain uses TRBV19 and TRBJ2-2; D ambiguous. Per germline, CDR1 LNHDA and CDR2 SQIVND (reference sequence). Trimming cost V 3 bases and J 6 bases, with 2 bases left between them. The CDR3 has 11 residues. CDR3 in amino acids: CASSMAGELFF. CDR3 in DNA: TGTGCCAGTAGTATGGCCGGGGAGCTGTTTTTT.

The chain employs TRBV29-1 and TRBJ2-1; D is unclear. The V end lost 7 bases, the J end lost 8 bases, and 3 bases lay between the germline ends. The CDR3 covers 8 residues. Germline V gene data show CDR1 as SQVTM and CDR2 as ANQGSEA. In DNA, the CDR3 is TGCAGCGGCGATGAGCAGTTCTTC. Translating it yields CSGDEQFF.

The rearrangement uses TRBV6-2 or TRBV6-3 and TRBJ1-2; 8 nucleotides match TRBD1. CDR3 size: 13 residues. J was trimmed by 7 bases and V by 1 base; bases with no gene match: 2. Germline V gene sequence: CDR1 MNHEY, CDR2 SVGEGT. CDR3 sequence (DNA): TGTGCCAGCAGTTACTTCGACAGGGGTGGCTACACCTTC. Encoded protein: CASSYFDRGGYTF.

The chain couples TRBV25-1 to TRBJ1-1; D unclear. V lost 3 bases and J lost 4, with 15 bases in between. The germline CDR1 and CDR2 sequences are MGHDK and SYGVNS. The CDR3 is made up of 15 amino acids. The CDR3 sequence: CASSEGSLSATEAFF. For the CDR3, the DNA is TGTGCCAGCAGTGAGGGGTCTTTGAGTGCCACTGAAGCTTTCTTT.

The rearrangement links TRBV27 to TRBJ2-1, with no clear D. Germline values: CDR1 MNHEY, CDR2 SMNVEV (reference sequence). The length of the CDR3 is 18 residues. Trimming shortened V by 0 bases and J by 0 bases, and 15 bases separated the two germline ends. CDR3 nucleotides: TGTGCCAGCAGTTTATCTCGGGCTACTCCTAGCTCCTACAATGAGCAGTTCTTC. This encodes CASSLSRATPSSYNEQFF.

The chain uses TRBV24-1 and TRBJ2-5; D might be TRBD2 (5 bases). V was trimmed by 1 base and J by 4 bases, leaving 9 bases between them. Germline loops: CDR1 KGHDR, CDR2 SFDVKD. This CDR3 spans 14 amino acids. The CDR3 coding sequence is TGTGCCACCAGTGATTTTCGGGGTGGAGAGACCCAGTACTTC. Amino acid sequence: CATSDFRGGETQYF.

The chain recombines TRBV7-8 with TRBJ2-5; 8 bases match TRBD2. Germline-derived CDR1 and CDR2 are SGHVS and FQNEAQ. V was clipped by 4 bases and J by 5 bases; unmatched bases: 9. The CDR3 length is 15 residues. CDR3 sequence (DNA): TGTGCCAGCAGCTCCTTAGCGGGGATAGGGGAGACCCAGTACTTC. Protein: CASSSLAGIGETQYF.

The CDR3 DNA reads as TGTGCCAGCAGTTTACGCGGACAGGGTTACCAGCCCCAGCATTTT. It specifies CASSLRGQGYQPQHF. This rearrangement joins TRBV27 to TRBJ1-5; 8 nucleotides align to TRBD1. Germline trimming cut 2 bases from V and 7 bases from J; bases unmatched to any gene: 7. The CDR3 runs to 15 residues. CDR1 and CDR2 (germline): MNHEY, SMNVEV (reference sequence).

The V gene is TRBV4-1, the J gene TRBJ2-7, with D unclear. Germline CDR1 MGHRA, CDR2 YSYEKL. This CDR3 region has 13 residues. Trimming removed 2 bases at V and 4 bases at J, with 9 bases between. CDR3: CASSQSLNYEQYF. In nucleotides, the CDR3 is TGCGCCAGCAGCCAAAGTCTCAATTACGAGCAGTACTTC.

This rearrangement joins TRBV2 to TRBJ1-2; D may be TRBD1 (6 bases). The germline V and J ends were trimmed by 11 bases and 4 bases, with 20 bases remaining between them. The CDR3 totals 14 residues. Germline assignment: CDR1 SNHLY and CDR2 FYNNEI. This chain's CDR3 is CAGMIRDTIYGYTF. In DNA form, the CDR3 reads TGTGCCGGAATGATCAGGGACACCATCTATGGCTACACCTTC.

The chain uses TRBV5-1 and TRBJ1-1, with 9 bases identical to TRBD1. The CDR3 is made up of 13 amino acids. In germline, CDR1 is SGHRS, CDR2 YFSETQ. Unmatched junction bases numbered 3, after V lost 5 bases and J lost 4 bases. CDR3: CASRPGQGTEAFF. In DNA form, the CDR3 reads TGCGCCAGCAGACCGGGACAGGGCACTGAAGCTTTCTTT.

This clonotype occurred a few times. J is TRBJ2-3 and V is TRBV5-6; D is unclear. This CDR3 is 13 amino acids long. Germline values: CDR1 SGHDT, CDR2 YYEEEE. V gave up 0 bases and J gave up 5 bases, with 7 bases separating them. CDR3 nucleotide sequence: TGTGCCAGCAGCTTGGGAAGTGGAGATACGCAGTATTTT. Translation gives CASSLGSGDTQYF.

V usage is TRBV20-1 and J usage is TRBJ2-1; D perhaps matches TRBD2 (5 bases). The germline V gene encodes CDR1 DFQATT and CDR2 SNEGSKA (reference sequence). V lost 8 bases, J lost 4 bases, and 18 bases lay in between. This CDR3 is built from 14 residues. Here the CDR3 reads CSTLGDSEYNEQFF. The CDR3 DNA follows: TGCAGTACCCTCGGGGATAGCGAGTACAATGAGCAGTTCTTC.

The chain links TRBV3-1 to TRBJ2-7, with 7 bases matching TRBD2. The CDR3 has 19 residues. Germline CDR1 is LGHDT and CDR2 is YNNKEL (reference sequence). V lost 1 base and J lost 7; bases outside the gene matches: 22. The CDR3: CASSQGIRGNSGSFGEQYF. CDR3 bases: TGTGCCAGCAGCCAAGGCATTCGGGGGAATAGCGGGTCATTTGGGGAGCAGTACTTC.

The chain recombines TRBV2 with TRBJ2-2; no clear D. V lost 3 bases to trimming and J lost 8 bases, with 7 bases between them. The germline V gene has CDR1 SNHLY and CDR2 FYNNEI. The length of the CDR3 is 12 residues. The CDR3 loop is CASSEVPGELFF. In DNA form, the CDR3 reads TGTGCCAGCAGTGAGGTTCCTGGGGAGCTGTTTTTT.